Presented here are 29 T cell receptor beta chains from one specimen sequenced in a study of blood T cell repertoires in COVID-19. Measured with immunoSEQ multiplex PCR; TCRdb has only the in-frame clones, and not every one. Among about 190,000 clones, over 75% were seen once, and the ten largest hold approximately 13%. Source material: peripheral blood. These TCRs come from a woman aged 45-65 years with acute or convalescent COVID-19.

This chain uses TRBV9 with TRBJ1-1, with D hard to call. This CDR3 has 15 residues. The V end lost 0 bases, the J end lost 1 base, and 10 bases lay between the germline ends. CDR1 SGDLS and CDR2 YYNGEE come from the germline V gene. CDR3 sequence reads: CASSVGPEANTEAFF. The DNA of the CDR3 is TGTGCCAGCAGCGTAGGGCCGGAGGCGAACACTGAAGCTTTCTTT.

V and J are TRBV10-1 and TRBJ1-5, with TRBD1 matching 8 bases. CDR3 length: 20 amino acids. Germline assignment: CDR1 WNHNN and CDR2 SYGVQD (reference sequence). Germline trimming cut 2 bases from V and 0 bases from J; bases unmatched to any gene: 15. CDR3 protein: CASSETTLIGQGGSNQPQHF. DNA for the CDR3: TGCGCCAGCAGTGAGACAACCCTGATCGGACAGGGTGGTAGCAATCAGCCCCAGCATTTT.

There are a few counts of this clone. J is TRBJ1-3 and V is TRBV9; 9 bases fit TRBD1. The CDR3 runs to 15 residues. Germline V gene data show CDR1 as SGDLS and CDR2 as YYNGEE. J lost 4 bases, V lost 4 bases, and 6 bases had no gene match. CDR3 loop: CASSPGGTGGNTIYF. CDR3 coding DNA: TGTGCCAGCAGCCCTGGTGGGACAGGGGGAAACACCATATATTTT. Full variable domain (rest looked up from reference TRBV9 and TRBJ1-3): DSGVTQTPKHLITATGQRVTLRCSPRSGDLSVYWYQQSLDQGLQFLIQYYNGEERAKGNILERFSAQQFPDLHSELNLSSLELGDSALYFCASSPGGTGGNTIYFGEGSWLTVV.

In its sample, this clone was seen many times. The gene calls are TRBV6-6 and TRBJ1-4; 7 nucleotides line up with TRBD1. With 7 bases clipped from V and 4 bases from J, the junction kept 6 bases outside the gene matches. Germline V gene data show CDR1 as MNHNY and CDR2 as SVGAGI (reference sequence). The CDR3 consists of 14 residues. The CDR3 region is CASIRDSLNEKLFF. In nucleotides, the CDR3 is TGTGCCAGCATAAGGGACAGCCTTAATGAAAAACTGTTTTTT.

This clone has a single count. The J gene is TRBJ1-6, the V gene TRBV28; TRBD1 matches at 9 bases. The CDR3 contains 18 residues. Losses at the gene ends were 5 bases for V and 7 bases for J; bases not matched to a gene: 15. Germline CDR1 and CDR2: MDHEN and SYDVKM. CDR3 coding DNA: TGTGCCAGCAGTCCAATGCCCCCCGGGACAGGGCTCAATTCACCCCTCCACTTT. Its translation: CASSPMPPGTGLNSPLHF.

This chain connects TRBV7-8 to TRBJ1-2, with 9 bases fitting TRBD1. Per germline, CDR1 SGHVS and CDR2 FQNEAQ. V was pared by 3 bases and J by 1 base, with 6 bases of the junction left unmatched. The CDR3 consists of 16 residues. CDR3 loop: CASSLGQGSFNYGYTF. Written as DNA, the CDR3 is TGTGCCAGCAGCTTGGGACAGGGATCTTTTAACTATGGCTACACCTTC.

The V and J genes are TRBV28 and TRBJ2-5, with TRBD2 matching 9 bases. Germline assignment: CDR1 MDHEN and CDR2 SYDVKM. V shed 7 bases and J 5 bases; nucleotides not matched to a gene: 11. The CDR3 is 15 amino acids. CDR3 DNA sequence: TGTGCCAGCAACAATGAGGCGGGAGGGCAGGAGACCCAGTACTTC. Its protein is CASNNEAGGQETQYF.

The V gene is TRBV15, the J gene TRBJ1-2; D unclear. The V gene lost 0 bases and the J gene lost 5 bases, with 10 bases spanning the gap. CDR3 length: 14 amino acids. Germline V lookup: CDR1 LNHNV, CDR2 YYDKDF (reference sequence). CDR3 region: CATSRDARWYGYTF. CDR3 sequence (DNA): TGTGCCACCAGCAGAGACGCCAGGTGGTATGGCTACACCTTC.

The CDR3 nucleotides read TGTGCCAGCAGGATCAACCGGGACATAGGCCTCACCTTC. Translating gives CASRINRDIGLTF. The chain joins TRBV2 to TRBJ1-2, with D possibly being TRBD1 (6 bases). Germline V gene data show CDR1 as SNHLY and CDR2 as FYNNEI. The V end lost 6 bases, the J end lost 13 bases, and 21 bases lay between the germline ends. This CDR3 has 13 residues.

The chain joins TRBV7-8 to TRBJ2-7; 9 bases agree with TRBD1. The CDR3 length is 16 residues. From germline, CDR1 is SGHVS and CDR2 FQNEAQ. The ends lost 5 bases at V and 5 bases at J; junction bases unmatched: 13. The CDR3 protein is CASSPRQGTGQNEQYF. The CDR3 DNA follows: TGTGCCAGCAGCCCACGGCAAGGGACAGGGCAGAACGAGCAGTACTTC.

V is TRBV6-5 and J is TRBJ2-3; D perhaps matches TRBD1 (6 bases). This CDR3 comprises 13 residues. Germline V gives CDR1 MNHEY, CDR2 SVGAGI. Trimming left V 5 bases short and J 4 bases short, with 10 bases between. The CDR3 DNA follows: TGTGCCAGCAGTAACAACAGGGCAGATACGCAGTATTTT. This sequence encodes CASSNNRADTQYF.

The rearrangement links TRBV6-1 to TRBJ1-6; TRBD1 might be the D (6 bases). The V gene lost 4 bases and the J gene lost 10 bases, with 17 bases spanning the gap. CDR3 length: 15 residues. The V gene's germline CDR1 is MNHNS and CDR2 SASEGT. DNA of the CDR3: TGTGCCAGCAGTGTAGCCAGGGGCTCCCACTCACCCCTCCACTTT. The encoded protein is CASSVARGSHSPLHF.

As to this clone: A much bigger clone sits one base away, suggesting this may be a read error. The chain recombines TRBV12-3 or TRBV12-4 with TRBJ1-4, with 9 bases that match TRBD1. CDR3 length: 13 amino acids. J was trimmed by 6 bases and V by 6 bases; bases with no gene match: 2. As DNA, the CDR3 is TGTGCCAGCAGCCGGGACAGGGATGAAAAACTGTTTTTT. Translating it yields CASSRDRDEKLFF.

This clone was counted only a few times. CDR3 coding DNA: TGTGCCAGCAATGGGGCCCCCCGGAGGGCCCAGCATTTT. Its protein product is CASNGAPRRAQHF. This chain joins TRBV6-6 and TRBJ1-5, with D possibly TRBD1 on 5 matching bases. Germline loops: CDR1 MNHNY, CDR2 SVGAGI (reference sequence). CDR3 size: 13 residues. Trimming removed 7 bases at V and 11 bases at J, with 18 bases between.

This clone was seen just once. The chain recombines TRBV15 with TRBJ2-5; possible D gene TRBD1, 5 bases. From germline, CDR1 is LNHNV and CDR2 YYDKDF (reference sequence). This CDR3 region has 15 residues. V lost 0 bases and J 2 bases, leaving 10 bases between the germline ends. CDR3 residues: CATSRDVGAQETQYF. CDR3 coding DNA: TGTGCCACCAGCAGAGATGTAGGGGCTCAAGAGACCCAGTACTTC. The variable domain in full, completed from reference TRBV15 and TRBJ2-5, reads DAMVIQNPRYQVTQFGKPVTLSCSQTLNHNVMYWYQQKSSQAPKLLFHYYDKDFNNEADTPDNFQSRRPNTSFCFLDIRSPGLGDTAMYLCATSRDVGAQETQYFGPGTRLLVL.

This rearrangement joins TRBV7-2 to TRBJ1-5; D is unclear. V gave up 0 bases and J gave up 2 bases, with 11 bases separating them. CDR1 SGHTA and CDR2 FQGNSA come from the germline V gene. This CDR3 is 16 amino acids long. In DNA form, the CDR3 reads TGTGCCAGCAGCTTAGCAGGAGGAGTAGGCAATCAGCCCCAGCATTTT. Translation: CASSLAGGVGNQPQHF.

The CDR3 nucleotides are TGTGCCAGCAGTTTGGCGCAGGGTTCACCCCTCCACTTT. It yields the protein CASSLAQGSPLHF. The V and J genes are TRBV28 and TRBJ1-6, with D perhaps TRBD1 (5 bases). V lost 3 bases and J lost 9, with 9 bases in between. CDR3 length: 13 residues. Germline V gives CDR1 MDHEN, CDR2 SYDVKM.

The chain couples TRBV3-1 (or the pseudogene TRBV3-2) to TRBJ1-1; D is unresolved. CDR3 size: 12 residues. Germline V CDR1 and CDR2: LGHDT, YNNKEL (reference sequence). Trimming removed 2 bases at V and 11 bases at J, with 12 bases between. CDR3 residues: CASSQSEAAAFF. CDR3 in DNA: TGTGCCAGCAGCCAATCTGAAGCGGCGGCTTTCTTT.

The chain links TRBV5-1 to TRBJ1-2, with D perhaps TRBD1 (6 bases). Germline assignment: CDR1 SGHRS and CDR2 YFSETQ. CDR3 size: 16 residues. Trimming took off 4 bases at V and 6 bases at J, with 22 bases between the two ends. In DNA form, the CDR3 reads TGCGCCAGCAGCCTGACCGAAGGGGGGGGTCTTAATGGCTACACCTTC. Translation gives CASSLTEGGGLNGYTF.

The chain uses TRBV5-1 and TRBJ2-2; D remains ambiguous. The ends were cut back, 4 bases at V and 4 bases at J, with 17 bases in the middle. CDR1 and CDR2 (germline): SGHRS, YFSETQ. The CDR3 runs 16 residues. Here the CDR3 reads CASSLDRNSFTGELFF. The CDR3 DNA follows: TGCGCCAGCAGCCTGGATAGAAATTCATTCACCGGGGAGCTGTTTTTT.

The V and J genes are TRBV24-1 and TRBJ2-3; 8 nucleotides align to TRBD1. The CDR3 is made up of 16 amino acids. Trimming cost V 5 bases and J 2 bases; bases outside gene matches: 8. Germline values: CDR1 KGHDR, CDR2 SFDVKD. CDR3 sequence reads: CATSVDRVWDTDTQYF. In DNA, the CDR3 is TGTGCCACCAGTGTGGACAGGGTATGGGACACAGATACGCAGTATTTT.

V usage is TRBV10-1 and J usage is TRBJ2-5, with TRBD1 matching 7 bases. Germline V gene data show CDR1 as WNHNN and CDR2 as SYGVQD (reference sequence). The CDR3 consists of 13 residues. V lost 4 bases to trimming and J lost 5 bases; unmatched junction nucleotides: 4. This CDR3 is CASSAGGKETQYF. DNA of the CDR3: TGCGCCAGCAGTGCAGGGGGAAAGGAGACCCAGTACTTC.

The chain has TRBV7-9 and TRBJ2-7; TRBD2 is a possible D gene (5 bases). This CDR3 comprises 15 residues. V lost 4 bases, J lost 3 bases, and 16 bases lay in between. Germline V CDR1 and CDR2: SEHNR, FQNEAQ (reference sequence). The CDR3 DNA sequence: TGTGCCAGCAGCTCAACCTACAGCGGAGACTACGAGCAGTACTTC. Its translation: CASSSTYSGDYEQYF.

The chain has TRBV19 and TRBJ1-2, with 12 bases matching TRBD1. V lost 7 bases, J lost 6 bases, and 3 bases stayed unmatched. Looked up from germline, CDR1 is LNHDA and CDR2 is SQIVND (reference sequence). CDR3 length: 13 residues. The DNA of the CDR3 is TGTGCCAGTAAGGGACAGGGGGCCCATGGCTACACCTTC. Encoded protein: CASKGQGAHGYTF.

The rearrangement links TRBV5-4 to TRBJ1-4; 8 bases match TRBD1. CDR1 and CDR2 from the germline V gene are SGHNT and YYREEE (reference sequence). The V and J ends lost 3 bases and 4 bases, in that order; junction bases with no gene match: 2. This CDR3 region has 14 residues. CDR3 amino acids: CASSWTGLNEKLFF. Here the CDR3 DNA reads TGTGCCAGCAGCTGGACAGGGCTTAATGAAAAACTGTTTTTT.

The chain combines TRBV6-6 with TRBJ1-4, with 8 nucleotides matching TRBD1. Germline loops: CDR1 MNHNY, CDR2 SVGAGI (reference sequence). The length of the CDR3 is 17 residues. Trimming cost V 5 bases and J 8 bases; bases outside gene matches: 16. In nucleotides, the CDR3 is TGTGCCAGCAGTCCATCCGCGGGGGACAGGAGGGAGGAAAAACTGTTTTTT. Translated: CASSPSAGDRREEKLFF.

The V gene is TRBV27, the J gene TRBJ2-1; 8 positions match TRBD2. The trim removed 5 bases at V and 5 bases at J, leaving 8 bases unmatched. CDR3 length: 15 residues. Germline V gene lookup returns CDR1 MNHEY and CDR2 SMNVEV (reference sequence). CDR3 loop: CASSTLAGTHNEQFF. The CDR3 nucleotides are TGTGCCAGCAGTACCTTAGCGGGAACCCACAATGAGCAGTTCTTC.

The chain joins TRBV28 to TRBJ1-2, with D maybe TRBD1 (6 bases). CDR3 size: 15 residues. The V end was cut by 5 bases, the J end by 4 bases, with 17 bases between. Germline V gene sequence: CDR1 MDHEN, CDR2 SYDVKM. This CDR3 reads CASSPVGGLVYGYTF. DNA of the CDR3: TGTGCCAGCAGTCCTGTGGGGGGGCTGGTCTATGGCTACACCTTC.

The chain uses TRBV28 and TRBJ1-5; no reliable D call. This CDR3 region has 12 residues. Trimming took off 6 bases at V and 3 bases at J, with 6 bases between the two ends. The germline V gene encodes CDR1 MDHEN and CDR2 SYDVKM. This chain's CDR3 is CASRAPNQPQHF. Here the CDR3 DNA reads TGTGCCAGCAGGGCCCCCAATCAGCCCCAGCATTTT.